This passage covers 2 T cell receptor beta chains from one sample sequenced in a study of blood T cell repertoires in COVID-19 (dated by TCRdb to 2018 to 2020). Library construction relied on the immunoSEQ multiplex PCR assay. Drawn from immuneACCESS, this table holds only the in-frame rearrangements with V and J called that TCRdb kept. Clones are partly lost; checked studies trace under half to an unresolved V gene and leave the rest unexplained. Counted in this sample were under 350,000 clones; approximately 90% of them appeared once. The ten biggest clones cover roughly 7.3% of the sample. Sample: peripheral blood. These receptors came from a woman in her twenties or thirties with COVID-19, enrolled during active disease.

This chain connects TRBV30 to TRBJ1-4; no firm D call. Trimming shortened V by 0 bases and J by 8 bases, and 16 bases separated the two germline ends. The CDR3 spans 15 residues. Germline V gives CDR1 GTSNPN, CDR2 SVGIG (reference sequence). The CDR3 sequence: CAWSVERHSGEKLFF. The CDR3 nucleotides are TGTGCCTGGAGTGTAGAGAGACACTCCGGAGAAAAACTGTTTTTT.

The genes are TRBV7-9 and TRBJ2-3, with 9 bases fitting TRBD2. Germline V lookup: CDR1 SEHNR, CDR2 FQNEAQ (reference sequence). The V segment lost 5 bases and the J segment 5 bases; nucleotides outside the gene matches: 5. The CDR3 has 14 amino acids. This CDR3 reads CASSVSGSRDTQYF. Here the CDR3 DNA reads TGTGCCAGCAGCGTTAGCGGGAGTAGAGATACGCAGTATTTT.